The clone carrying this T cell receptor (beta chain) is labeled medium-sized (0.01 to 0.1%). This sample stems from a study of blood T cell repertoires in COVID-19. Study-wide context: COVID-19 samples from acute and convalescent phases originated in the United States, Italy and Spain. T cells, B-cell-depleted T cells, or PBMCs supplied cDNA or gDNA.

This CDR3 has 17 amino acids. The V gene lost 1 base and the J gene lost 2 bases, with 18 bases spanning the gap. Germline V gives CDR1 LNHDA, CDR2 SQIVND (reference sequence). Sequencing was performed with immunoSEQ multiplex PCR; in TCRdb, only in-frame clones are kept and a portion is missing. The table includes 50,000 to 55,000 clones, just under 90% detected once. The chain joins TRBV19 to TRBJ2-7, with D possibly matching TRBD2 (6 bases). The sequenced sample was peripheral blood. The sequence came from a man in his fifties with acute or convalescent COVID-19. This CDR3 is CASSIVGVTRGPYEQYF. The CDR3 bases are TGTGCCAGTAGTATAGTAGGGGTGACTAGGGGCCCCTACGAGCAGTACTTC.